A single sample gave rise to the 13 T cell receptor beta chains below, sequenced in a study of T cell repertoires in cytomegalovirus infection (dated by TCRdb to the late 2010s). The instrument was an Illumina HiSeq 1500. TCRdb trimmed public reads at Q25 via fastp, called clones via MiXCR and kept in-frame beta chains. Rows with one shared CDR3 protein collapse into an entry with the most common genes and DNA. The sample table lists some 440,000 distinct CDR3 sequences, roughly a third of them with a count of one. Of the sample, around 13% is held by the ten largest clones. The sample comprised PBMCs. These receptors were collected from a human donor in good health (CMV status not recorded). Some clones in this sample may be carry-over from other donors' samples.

The CDR3 here is CASSPRTGPETQYF. The CDR3 DNA sequence: TGTGCCAGCAGCCCAAGGACTGGGCCGGAGACCCAGTACTTC. J is TRBJ2-5 and V is TRBV7-6; the D gene is possibly TRBD2 (5 bases). CDR1 is SGHVS, CDR2 FNYEAQ, per germline. This CDR3 is built from 14 residues. V lost 5 bases and J lost 5, with 15 bases in between.

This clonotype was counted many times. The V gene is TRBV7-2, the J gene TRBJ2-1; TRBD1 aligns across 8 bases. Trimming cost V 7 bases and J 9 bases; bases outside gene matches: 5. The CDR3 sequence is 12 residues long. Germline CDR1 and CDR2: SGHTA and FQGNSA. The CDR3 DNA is TGTGCCAGCAACACGGACAGGGCTGAGCAGTTCTTC. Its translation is CASNTDRAEQFF.

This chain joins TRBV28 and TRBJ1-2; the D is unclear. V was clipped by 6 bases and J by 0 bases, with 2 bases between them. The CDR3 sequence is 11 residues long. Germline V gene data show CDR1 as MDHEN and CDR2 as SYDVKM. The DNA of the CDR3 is TGTGCCAGCAGGTCTAACTATGGCTACACCTTC. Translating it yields CASRSNYGYTF.

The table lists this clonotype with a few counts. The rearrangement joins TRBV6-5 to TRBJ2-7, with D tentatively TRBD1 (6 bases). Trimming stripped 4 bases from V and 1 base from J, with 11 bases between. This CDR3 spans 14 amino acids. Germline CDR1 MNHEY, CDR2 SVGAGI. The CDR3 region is CASSFLRGSYEQYF. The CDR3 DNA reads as TGTGCCAGCAGTTTCCTCAGGGGTTCCTACGAGCAGTACTTC.

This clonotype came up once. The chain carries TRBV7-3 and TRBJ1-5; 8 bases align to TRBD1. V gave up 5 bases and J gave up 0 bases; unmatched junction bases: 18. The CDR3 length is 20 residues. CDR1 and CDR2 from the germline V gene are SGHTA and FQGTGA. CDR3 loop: CASSARDRGRRGCSNQPQHF. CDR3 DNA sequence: TGTGCCAGCAGCGCCCGCGACAGGGGAAGGAGGGGATGTAGCAATCAGCCCCAGCATTTT.

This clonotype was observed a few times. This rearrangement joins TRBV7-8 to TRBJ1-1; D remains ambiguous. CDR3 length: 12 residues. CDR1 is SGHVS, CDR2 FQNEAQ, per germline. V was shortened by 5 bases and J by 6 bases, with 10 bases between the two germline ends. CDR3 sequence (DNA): TGTGCCAGCAGCCGTACTGGGGCTGAAGCTTTCTTT. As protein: CASSRTGAEAFF.

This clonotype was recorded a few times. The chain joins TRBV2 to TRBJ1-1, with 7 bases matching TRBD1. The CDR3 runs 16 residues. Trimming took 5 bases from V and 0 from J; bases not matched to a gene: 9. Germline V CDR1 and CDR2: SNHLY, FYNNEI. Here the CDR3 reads CASSSRDRGMNTEAFF. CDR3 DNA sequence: TGTGCCAGCAGTTCCCGGGACAGAGGAATGAACACTGAAGCTTTCTTT.

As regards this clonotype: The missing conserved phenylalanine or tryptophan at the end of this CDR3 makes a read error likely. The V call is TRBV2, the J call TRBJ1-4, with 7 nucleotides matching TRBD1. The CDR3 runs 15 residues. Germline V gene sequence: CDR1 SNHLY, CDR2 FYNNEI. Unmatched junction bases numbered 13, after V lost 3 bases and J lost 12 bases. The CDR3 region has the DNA TGTGCCAGCAGTGAGACAGGGCTCGCGTCGGCACAACTGTTTTTG. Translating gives CASSETGLASAQLFL.

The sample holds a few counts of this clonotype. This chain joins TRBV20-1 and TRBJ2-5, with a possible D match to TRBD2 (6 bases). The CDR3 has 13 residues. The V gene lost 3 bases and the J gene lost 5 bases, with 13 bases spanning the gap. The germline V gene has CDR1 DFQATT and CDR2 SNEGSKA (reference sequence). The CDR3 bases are TGCAGTGCTAGGGGGCAGGGAGGCGAGACCCAGTACTTC. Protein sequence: CSARGQGGETQYF.

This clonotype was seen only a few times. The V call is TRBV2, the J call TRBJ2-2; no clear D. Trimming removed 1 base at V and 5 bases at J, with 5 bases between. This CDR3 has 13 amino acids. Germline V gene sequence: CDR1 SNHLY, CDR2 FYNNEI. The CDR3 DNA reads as TGTGCCAGCAGTGAAGAGGAGACCGGGGAGCTGTTTTTT. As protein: CASSEEETGELFF.

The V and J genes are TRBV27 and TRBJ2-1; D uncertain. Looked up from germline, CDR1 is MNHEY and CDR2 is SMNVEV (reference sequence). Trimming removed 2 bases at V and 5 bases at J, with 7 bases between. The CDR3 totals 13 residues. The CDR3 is CASSLVSNNEQFF. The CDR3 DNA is TGTGCCAGCAGTTTAGTCTCTAACAATGAGCAGTTCTTC.

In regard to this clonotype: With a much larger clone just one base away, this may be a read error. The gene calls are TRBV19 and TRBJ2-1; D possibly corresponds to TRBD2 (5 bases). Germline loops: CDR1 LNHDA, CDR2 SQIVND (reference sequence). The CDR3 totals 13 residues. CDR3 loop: CASIGGPNNEHFF. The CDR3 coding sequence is TGTGCCAGTATAGGAGGACCAAACAATGAGCATTTCTTC.

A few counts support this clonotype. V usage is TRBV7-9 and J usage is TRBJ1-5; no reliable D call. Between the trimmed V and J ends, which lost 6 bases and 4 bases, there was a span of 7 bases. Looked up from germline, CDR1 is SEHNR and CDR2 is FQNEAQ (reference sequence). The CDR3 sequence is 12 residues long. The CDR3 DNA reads TGTGCCAGCAGTGCGTGGAATCAGCCCCAGCATTTT. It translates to CASSAWNQPQHF.